Below, 14 T cell receptor beta chains from the same sample are listed, as sequenced in a study of OX40 agonist ivuxolimab in advanced cancers. TCRdb's copy holds only in-frame clones and misses some; the assay was immunoSEQ multiplex PCR. The repertoire consists of roughly 90,000 clones, with around 94% occurring once and the leading ten covering about 2.4%. The sequenced sample was CD4+ or CD8+ T cells sorted from blood, obtained in a trial of the OX40 agonist ivuxolimab. These receptors all come from an adult with an advanced solid tumor such as melanoma, head and neck, liver or kidney cancer.

V gene TRBV9 combines with J gene TRBJ2-3; 8 nucleotides agree with TRBD2. The trim removed 4 bases at V and 2 bases at J, leaving 9 bases unmatched. The CDR3 covers 16 residues. Germline V gene lookup returns CDR1 SGDLS and CDR2 YYNGEE. CDR3 in amino acids: CASSPTAGAFTDTQYF. In DNA, the CDR3 is TGTGCCAGCAGCCCCACAGCGGGGGCGTTCACAGATACGCAGTATTTT.

In its sample, this clone was seen once. The chain employs TRBV5-1 and TRBJ2-7; 10 nucleotides line up with TRBD1. Germline V gene sequence: CDR1 SGHRS, CDR2 YFSETQ. The CDR3 covers 15 residues. V trimming: 0 bases; J trimming: 2 bases; junction bases outside the gene matches: 2. The CDR3 DNA sequence: TGCGCCAGCAGCTTGGCCGGACAGGGGGCCTACGAGCAGTACTTC. Residues: CASSLAGQGAYEQYF.

The chain carries TRBV6-5 and TRBJ1-2, with a weak D call TRBD1 (6 bases). There are 14 residues in the CDR3. Germline CDR1 reads MNHEY; CDR2 reads SVGAGI. V gave up 6 bases and J gave up 6 bases, with 17 bases separating them. In nucleotides, the CDR3 is TGTGCCAGCAGCCAGGGGCCAGGGGTCAATGGCTACACCTTC. As protein: CASSQGPGVNGYTF.

V and J are TRBV27 and TRBJ2-7; 9 nucleotides line up with TRBD2. This CDR3 contains 15 residues. V shed 6 bases, J shed 2 bases, and the junction held 8 bases outside the gene matches. From germline, CDR1 is MNHEY and CDR2 SMNVEV (reference sequence). The CDR3 nucleotides read TGTGCCAGCAGACCACGACTAGCGGAAGCCTACGAGCAGTACTTC. Its protein is CASRPRLAEAYEQYF.

J is TRBJ2-2 and V is TRBV2; 7 bases are shared with TRBD1. Germline values: CDR1 SNHLY, CDR2 FYNNEI. The CDR3 has 14 amino acids. V lost 11 bases to trimming and J lost 2 bases; unmatched junction nucleotides: 8. This CDR3 is CASQGTDNTGELFF. The CDR3 nucleotides read TGTGCCTCCCAGGGGACAGATAACACCGGGGAGCTGTTTTTT.

V gene TRBV6-1 combines with J gene TRBJ2-2; maybe TRBD1 (6 bases). V lost 2 bases to trimming and J lost 6 bases, with 10 bases between them. The CDR3 has 14 residues. Per the germline V gene, CDR1 is MNHNS and CDR2 is SASEGT. The CDR3 DNA sequence: TGTGCCAGCAGTGAAAGGGGGACCCCCGGGGAGCTGTTTTTT. Translating it yields CASSERGTPGELFF.

J is TRBJ1-2 and V is TRBV15; TRBD1 agrees at 9 bases. Trimming cost V 0 bases and J 7 bases; bases outside gene matches: 9. The CDR3 is made up of 16 amino acids. The germline gives CDR1 LNHNV, CDR2 YYDKDF (reference sequence). The DNA of the CDR3 is TGTGCCACCAGCAGAGACCCAAGGACAGGGGCGTCTGGCTACACCTTC. Its protein is CATSRDPRTGASGYTF.

The chain recombines TRBV6-5 with TRBJ2-5; 8 nucleotides line up with TRBD1. V was clipped by 5 bases and J by 1 base; unmatched bases: 3. Germline loops: CDR1 MNHEY, CDR2 SVGAGI. The CDR3 extends over 14 amino acids. The CDR3 sequence is CASSRTGPQETQYF. The CDR3 nucleotides are TGTGCCAGCAGTCGGACAGGGCCCCAAGAGACCCAGTACTTC.

This clone was counted only a few times. The rearrangement joins TRBV4-1 to TRBJ1-5, with D unclear. Trimming shortened V by 2 bases and J by 5 bases, and 7 bases separated the two germline ends. Looked up from germline, CDR1 is MGHRA and CDR2 is YSYEKL. The CDR3 is 13 residues long. The CDR3 region is CASSQRWDQPQHF. The CDR3 DNA follows: TGCGCCAGCAGCCAAAGATGGGATCAGCCCCAGCATTTT.

The chain uses TRBV4-1 and TRBJ2-1, with D perhaps TRBD2 (6 bases). Looked up from germline, CDR1 is MGHRA and CDR2 is YSYEKL. The CDR3 length is 17 residues. The V gene lost 1 base and the J gene lost 0 bases, with 13 bases spanning the gap. CDR3 protein: CASSQGWDSSSYNEQFF. CDR3 sequence (DNA): TGCGCCAGCAGCCAAGGCTGGGACTCTAGCTCCTACAATGAGCAGTTCTTC.

The chain joins TRBV5-1 to TRBJ1-1; 12 positions match TRBD1. CDR1 is SGHRS and CDR2 is YFSETQ in the germline V gene. The trim removed 4 bases at V and 0 bases at J, leaving 4 bases unmatched. The CDR3 runs 16 residues. The CDR3 coding sequence is TGCGCCAGCAGCCCGGGACAGGGGGCTATGAACACTGAAGCTTTCTTT. It is translated as CASSPGQGAMNTEAFF.

J is TRBJ2-7 and V is TRBV5-8, with 8 bases fitting TRBD1. Trimming removed 4 bases from V and 1 base from J; junction bases left unmatched: 10. Germline V gene sequence: CDR1 SGHTS, CDR2 YDEGEE. This CDR3 has 16 amino acids. Here the CDR3 DNA reads TGTGCCAGCAGCCGGTTCGACAGGGGCCAGTCCTACGAGCAGTACTTC. Amino acids: CASSRFDRGQSYEQYF.

This rearrangement joins TRBV11-2 to TRBJ2-7; tentative D call: TRBD1 (5 bases). The CDR3 totals 15 residues. CDR1 is SGHAT and CDR2 is FQNNGV in the germline V gene. The germline V and J ends were trimmed by 1 base and 3 bases, with 13 bases remaining between them. The CDR3 region has the DNA TGTGCCAGCAGCTTAGTAGCAGGGTCCCTCTACGAGCAGTACTTC. It specifies CASSLVAGSLYEQYF.

This chain connects TRBV19 to TRBJ2-5, with a weak D call TRBD1 (6 bases). CDR3 size: 16 residues. V shed 3 bases and J shed 4 bases, with 18 bases lying between them. The germline V gene encodes CDR1 LNHDA and CDR2 SQIVND (reference sequence). The CDR3 here is CASSIGPGVGGETQYF. The CDR3 DNA reads as TGTGCCAGTAGTATTGGGCCAGGGGTGGGTGGAGAGACCCAGTACTTC.